A selection of T cell receptor beta chains follows, all from one sample in a study of T cell repertoires in cytomegalovirus infection. TCRdb passed the reads through MiXCR, listing each CDR3 protein once. The sample lists 200,000 to 300,000 distinct CDR3 sequences; around 15% were seen once. The sample taken for sequencing was PBMCs. Receptors were obtained from a human donor in good health (CMV status not recorded). Some clones in this sample may be carry-over from other donors' samples. The CDR3 runs from the conserved cysteine through the conserved F or W. Fields, in order: D gene, clone size, V gene, J gene, CDR3 protein, CDR3 DNA. A D gene is named only where the DNA matches it firmly. The size field is filled for only some rows; it gives once, few, many or a size class.

TRBD2	NA	TRBV14	TRBJ2-7	CASSPRTSGRNSYEQYF	TGTGCCAGCAGCCCCCGGACTAGCGGGAGAAACTCCTACGAGCAGTACTTC
TRBD1	few	TRBV2	TRBJ1-1	CASRATGGLNTEAFF	TGTGCCAGCAGAGCCACAGGGGGCCTGAACACTGAAGCTTTCTTT
NA	few	TRBV12-3/TRBV12-4	TRBJ2-2	CASRGEQGTGELFF	TGTGCCAGCAGAGGAGAACAGGGTACCGGGGAGCTGTTTTTT
NA	few	TRBV7-6	TRBJ2-7	CASSPHLGYEQYF	TGTGCCAGCAGCCCTCATTTAGGCTACGAGCAGTACTTC
TRBD2	few	TRBV20-1	TRBJ2-1	CSASQLAVSANEQFF	TGCAGTGCTAGTCAACTAGCGGTCAGTGCGAATGAGCAGTTCTTC
NA	many	TRBV5-4	TRBJ2-3	CASSDTGARTDTQYF	TGTGCCAGCAGCGATACGGGGGCCCGCACAGATACGCAGTATTTT
NA	many	TRBV7-8	TRBJ2-1	CASSLARQSLTYNEQFF	TGTGCCAGCAGCTTAGCGAGGCAGAGCTTAACCTACAATGAGCAGTTCTTC
NA	few	TRBV5-6	TRBJ2-1	CASSLGQPHNEQFF	TGTGCCAGCAGCTTGGGGCAGCCTCACAATGAGCAGTTCTTC
TRBD1	few	TRBV6-6	TRBJ2-1	CASARGTGAFKYNEQFF	TGTGCCAGTGCGAGAGGAACAGGGGCGTTTAAATACAATGAGCAGTTCTTC
NA	NA	TRBV20-1	TRBJ2-3	CSARPRDGTDTQYF	TGCAGTGCTCGTCCGCGGGACGGCACAGATACGCAGTATTTT
NA	NA	TRBV7-9	TRBJ1-1	CASSLGTGQPNTEAFF	TGTGCCAGCAGCTTAGGGACGGGGCAGCCGAACACTGAAGCTTTCTTT
NA	NA	TRBV29-1	TRBJ2-1	CSVEGGEKSSYNEQFF	TGCAGCGTTGAAGGGGGAGAAAAGAGCTCCTACAATGAGCAGTTCTTC
TRBD2	NA	TRBV6-5	TRBJ2-3	CASSYARAGESTDTQYF	TGTGCCAGCAGTTACGCGAGAGCGGGGGAAAGCACAGATACGCAGTATTTT
NA	medium-sized	TRBV7-7	TRBJ1-1	CASSLVRGVNTEAFF	TGTGCTAGCAGCTTAGTGCGGGGTGTTAACACTGAAGCTTTCTTT
NA	many	TRBV28	TRBJ1-5	CASSQNFNQPQHF	TGTGCCAGCAGCCAAAACTTCAATCAGCCCCAGCATTTT
NA	NA	TRBV18	TRBJ2-7	CASSLHPGTVSYEQYF	TGTGCCAGCTCGCTACATCCCGGGACCGTATCCTACGAGCAGTACTTC
TRBD1	NA	TRBV12-3/TRBV12-4	TRBJ2-2	CASNLQGVGTGELFF	TGTGCCAGCAATCTACAGGGGGTAGGAACCGGGGAGCTGTTTTTT
NA	few	TRBV7-9	TRBJ2-7	CASSLYGDYEQYF	TGTGCCAGCAGCTTATACGGAGACTACGAGCAGTACTTC
TRBD2	NA	TRBV14	TRBJ2-1	CASSLGLGLANEQFF	TGTGCCAGCAGCCTGGGCCTGGGACTAGCTAATGAGCAGTTCTTC
TRBD2	many	TRBV6-2/TRBV6-3	TRBJ2-1	CASRPAAGGFSEQFF	TGTGCCAGCAGGCCCGCAGCGGGAGGGTTTTCTGAGCAGTTCTTC
NA	NA	TRBV5-4	TRBJ2-7	CASSRGGRQDEQYF	TGTGCCAGCAGCCGCGGGGGTCGACAGGACGAGCAGTACTTC